The entry below describes one T cell receptor (beta chain). These data belong to a study of T cell responses to AZD1222 COVID-19 vaccine. The trim removed 1 base at V and 6 bases at J, leaving 8 bases unmatched. The germline V gene has CDR1 LGHDT and CDR2 YNNKEL (reference sequence). This CDR3 region has 16 residues. Sequencing was performed with immunoSEQ multiplex PCR; in TCRdb, only in-frame clones are kept and a portion is missing. The sample includes approximately 99,000 clones, around 90% of them seen just once. The V gene is TRBV3-1 (or the pseudogene TRBV3-2), the J gene TRBJ1-5; 8 nucleotides match TRBD1. This TCR was sampled from an adult in good health. This specimen consisted of peripheral blood, obtained on day 0 of MenACWY control vaccination. CDR3 sequence (DNA): TGTGCCAGCAGCCAAGGCGGCGCAGGGGGCTTTCAGCCCCAGCATTTT. Translated, it gives CASSQGGAGGFQPQHF.